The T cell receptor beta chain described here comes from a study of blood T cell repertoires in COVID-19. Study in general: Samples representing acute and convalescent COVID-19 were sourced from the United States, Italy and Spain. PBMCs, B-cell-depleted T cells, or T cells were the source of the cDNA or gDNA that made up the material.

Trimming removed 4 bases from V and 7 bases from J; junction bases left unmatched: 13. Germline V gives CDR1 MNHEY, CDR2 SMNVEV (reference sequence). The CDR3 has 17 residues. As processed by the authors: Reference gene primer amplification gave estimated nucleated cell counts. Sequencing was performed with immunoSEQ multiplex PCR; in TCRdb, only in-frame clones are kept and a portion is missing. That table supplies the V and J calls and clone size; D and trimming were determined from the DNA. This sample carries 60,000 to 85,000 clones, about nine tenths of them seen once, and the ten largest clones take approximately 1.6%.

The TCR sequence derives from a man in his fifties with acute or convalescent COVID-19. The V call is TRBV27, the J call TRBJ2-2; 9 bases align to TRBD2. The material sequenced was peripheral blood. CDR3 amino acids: CASSSIPIAGAIGELFF. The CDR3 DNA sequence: TGTGCCAGCAGTTCAATCCCGATAGCGGGAGCGATCGGGGAGCTGTTTTTT.